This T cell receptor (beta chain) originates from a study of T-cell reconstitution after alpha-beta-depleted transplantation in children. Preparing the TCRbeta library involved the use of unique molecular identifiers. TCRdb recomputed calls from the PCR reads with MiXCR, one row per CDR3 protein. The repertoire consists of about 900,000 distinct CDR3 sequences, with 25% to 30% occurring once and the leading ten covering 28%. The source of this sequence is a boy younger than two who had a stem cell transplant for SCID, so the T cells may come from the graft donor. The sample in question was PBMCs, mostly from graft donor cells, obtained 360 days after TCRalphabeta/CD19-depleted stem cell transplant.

In nucleotides, the CDR3 is TGTGCCAGCAGTTTACTGGGGTTGGCAGATACGCAGTATTTT. Protein product: CASSLLGLADTQYF. The V and J genes are TRBV12-3 or TRBV12-4 and TRBJ2-3; D call uncertain. This CDR3 is built from 14 residues. The V end lost 2 bases, the J end lost 4 bases, and 10 bases lay between the germline ends.